Sequencing of this T cell receptor (beta chain) was carried out in a study of response to subunit inactivated influenza vaccine. The sample holds a few counts of this clonotype. This CDR3 has 18 residues. V lost 1 base, J lost 2 bases, and 24 bases lay in between. Germline V gene sequence: CDR1 SQVTM, CDR2 ANQGSEA. TCRdb reanalysed the RT-PCR reads using MiXCR and keeps one entry per CDR3 protein. The sample contains 560,000 or so distinct CDR3 sequences, around 8% of which appear only once. The material sequenced was PBMCs from blood, taken less than 25 months after vaccination. The source of this sequence is a man in his fifties or sixties who received an inactivated influenza vaccine. The V and J genes are TRBV29-1 and TRBJ2-7; D not certain. CDR3 sequence reads: CSVEVELRAPSSPYEQYF. The CDR3 DNA reads TGCAGCGTTGAAGTTGAGCTCCGGGCCCCAAGTAGTCCCTACGAGCAGTACTTC.